This T cell receptor beta chain was sequenced for a study of immune evolution from preneoplasia to lung adenocarcinoma. Study overall: HLA loss of heterozygosity: around 6.5% AIS, less than 18% MIA, more than 25% ADC, none AAH.

General study results and limits: Later-stage lesions seemingly showed higher T cell density and diversity than normal lung. KRAS-mutant nodules had the highest T cell clonality.

Here immunoSEQ multiplex PCR was the method, and the copy in TCRdb shows in-frame clones only, minus some. In the table there are more than 2,000 clones, under 90% of which are singletons. CDR3 length: 14 residues. V gave up 0 bases and J gave up 1 base, with 6 bases separating them. The germline V gene has CDR1 SGHNT and CDR2 YENEEA. Points on this clone: Its antigen is unknown.

H&E slides confirmed each diagnosis, reviewed by two pathologists independently. The receptor's source is a person in their 70s with invasive lung adenocarcinoma. The V gene is TRBV11-3, the J gene TRBJ2-5; D gene ambiguous. The sequenced sample was FFPE invasive lung adenocarcinoma tissue. CDR3 DNA: TGTGCCAGCAGCTTAGATCTCCCCCAAGAGACCCAGTACTTC. It encodes CASSLDLPQETQYF.